The clone carrying this TCR beta chain was counted a few times. Its antigen is not known. Per sample, extraction of total RNA gave at least 5.5 micrograms in every case. Looked up from germline, CDR1 is SGHAT and CDR2 is FQNNGV. CDR3 size: 16 residues. Trimming cost V 3 bases and J 0 bases; bases outside gene matches: 6. This specimen belongs to a study of blood T cells in healthy people across ages. The second PCR ran roughly 6 to 12 cycles with a sample-barcoded 5' primer and J-beta primers. TCRdb redid the calling of the 5' RACE reads with MiXCR, one entry per CDR3 protein. The table has 1.5 million or so distinct CDR3 sequences, about 43% seen once; the top ten hold 7.9%. Notes on the study in general: The recorded TCR beta diversity per million T cells decreased in a roughly linear manner with age. Naive T cell percentage strongly correlated with TCR beta diversity.

The TCR sequence derives from a woman younger than 35 in good health. The rearrangement uses TRBV11-2 and TRBJ2-3; TRBD2 agrees at 7 bases. Sequencing was done on a sample of blood. The CDR3 coding sequence is TGTGCCAGCAGCTTGTTCTCTAGCGGTAGCACAGATACGCAGTATTTT. Amino acid sequence: CASSLFSSGSTDTQYF.